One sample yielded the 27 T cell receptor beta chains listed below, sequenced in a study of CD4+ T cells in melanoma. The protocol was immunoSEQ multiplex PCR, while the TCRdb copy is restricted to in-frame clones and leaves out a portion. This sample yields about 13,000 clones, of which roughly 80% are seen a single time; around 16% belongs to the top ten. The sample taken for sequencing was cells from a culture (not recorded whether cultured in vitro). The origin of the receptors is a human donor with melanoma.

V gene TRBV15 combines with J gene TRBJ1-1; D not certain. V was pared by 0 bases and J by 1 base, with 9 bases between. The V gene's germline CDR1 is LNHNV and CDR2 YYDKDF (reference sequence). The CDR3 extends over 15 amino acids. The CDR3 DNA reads TGTGCCACCAGCAGAGATCCGGGGAGGAACACTGAAGCTTTCTTT. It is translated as CATSRDPGRNTEAFF.

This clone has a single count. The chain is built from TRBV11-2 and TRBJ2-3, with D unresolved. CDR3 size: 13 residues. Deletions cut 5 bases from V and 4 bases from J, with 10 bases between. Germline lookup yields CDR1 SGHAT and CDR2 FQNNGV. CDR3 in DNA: TGTGCCAGCAGCCCACGGGTGTCAGATACGCAGTATTTT. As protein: CASSPRVSDTQYF.

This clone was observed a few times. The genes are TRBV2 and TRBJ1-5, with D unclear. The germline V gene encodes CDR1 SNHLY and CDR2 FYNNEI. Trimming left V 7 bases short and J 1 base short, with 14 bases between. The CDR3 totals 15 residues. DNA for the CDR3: TGTGCCAGCATCGCCAACAACCCCAGCAATCAGCCCCAGCATTTT. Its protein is CASIANNPSNQPQHF.

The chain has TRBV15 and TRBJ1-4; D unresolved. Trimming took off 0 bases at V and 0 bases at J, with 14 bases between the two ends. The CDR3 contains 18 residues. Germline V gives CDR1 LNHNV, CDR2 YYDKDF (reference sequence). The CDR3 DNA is TGTGCCACCAGCAGAGATCGTCCTAGGTGGGCAACTAATGAAAAACTGTTTTTT. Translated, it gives CATSRDRPRWATNEKLFF. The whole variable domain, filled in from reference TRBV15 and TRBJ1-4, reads DAMVIQNPRYQVTQFGKPVTLSCSQTLNHNVMYWYQQKSSQAPKLLFHYYDKDFNNEADTPDNFQSRRPNTSFCFLDIRSPGLGDTAMYLCATSRDRPRWATNEKLFFGSGTQLSVL.

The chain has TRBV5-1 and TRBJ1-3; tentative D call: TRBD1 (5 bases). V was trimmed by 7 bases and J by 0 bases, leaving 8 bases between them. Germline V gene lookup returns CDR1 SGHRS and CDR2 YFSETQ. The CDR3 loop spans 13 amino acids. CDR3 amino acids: CASHQGSGNTIYF. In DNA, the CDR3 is TGCGCCAGCCACCAGGGCTCTGGAAACACCATATATTTT.

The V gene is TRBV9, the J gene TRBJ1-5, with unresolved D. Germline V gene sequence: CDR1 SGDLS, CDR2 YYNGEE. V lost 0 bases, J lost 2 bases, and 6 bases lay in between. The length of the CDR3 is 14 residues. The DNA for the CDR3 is TGTGCCAGCAGCGTAGGTGTGGGCAATCAGCCCCAGCATTTT. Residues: CASSVGVGNQPQHF.

CDR3 in DNA: TGTGCCAGTACCAACAGGGGAGGTAATCAGCCCCAGCATTTT. It yields the protein CASTNRGGNQPQHF. The chain recombines TRBV19 with TRBJ1-5; 7 positions agree with TRBD1. From germline, CDR1 is LNHDA and CDR2 SQIVND (reference sequence). The CDR3 length is 14 residues. Trimming removed 7 bases from V and 4 bases from J; junction bases left unmatched: 7.

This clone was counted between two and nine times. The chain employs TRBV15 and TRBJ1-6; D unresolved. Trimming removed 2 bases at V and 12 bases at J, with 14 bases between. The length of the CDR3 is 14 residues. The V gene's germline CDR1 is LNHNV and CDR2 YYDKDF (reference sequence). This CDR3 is CATSRPERGLPLHF. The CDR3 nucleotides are TGTGCCACCAGCAGACCCGAGAGAGGTCTACCCCTCCACTTT.

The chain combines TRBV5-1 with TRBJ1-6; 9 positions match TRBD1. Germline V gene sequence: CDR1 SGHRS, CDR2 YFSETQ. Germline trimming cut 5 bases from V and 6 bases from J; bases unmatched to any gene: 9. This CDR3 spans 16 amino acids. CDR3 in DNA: TGCGCCAGCAGAAATACCCCGGGACAGGGTAATTCACCCCTCCACTTT. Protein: CASRNTPGQGNSPLHF.

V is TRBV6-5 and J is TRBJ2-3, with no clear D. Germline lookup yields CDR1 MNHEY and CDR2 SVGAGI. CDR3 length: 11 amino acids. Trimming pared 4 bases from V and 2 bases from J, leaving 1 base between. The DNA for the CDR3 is TGTGCCAGCAGTTCCACAGATACGCAGTATTTT. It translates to CASSSTDTQYF.

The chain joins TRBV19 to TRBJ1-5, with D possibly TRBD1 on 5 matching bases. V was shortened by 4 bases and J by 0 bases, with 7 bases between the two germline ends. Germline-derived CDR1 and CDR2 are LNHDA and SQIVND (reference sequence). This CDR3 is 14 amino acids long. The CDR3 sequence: CASSKGHSNQPQHF. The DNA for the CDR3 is TGTGCCAGTAGTAAAGGACATAGCAATCAGCCCCAGCATTTT. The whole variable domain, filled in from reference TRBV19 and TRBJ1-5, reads DGGITQSPKYLFRKEGQNVTLSCEQNLNHDAMYWYRQDPGQGLRLIYYSQIVNDFQKGDIAEGYSVSREKKESFPLTVTSAQKNPTAFYLCASSKGHSNQPQHFGDGTRLSIL.

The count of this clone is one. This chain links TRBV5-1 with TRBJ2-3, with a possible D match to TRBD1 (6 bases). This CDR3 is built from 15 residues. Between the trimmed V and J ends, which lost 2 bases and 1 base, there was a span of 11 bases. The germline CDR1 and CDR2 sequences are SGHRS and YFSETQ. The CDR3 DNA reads TGCGCCAGCAGCTTACAGGGCTCGGGCACAGATACGCAGTATTTT. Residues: CASSLQGSGTDTQYF.

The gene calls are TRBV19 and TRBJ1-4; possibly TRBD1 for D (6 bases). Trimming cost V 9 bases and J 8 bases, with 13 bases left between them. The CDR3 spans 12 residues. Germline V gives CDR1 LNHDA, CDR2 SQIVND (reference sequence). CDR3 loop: CASRGQWEKLFF. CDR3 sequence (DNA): TGTGCCAGCCGTGGACAGTGGGAAAAACTGTTTTTT.

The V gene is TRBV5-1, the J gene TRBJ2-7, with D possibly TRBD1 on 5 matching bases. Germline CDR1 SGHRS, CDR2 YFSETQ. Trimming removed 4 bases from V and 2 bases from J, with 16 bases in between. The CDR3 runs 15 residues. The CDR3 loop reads CASSARLTAAYEQYF. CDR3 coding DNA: TGCGCCAGCAGCGCACGACTGACAGCAGCCTACGAGCAGTACTTC.

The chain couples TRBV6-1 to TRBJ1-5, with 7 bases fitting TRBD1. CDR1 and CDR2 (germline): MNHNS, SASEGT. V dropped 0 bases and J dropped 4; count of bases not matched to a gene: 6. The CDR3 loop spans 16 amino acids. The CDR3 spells CASSEAPQGSNQPQHF. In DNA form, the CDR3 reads TGTGCCAGCAGTGAAGCGCCACAGGGGTCTAATCAGCCCCAGCATTTT.

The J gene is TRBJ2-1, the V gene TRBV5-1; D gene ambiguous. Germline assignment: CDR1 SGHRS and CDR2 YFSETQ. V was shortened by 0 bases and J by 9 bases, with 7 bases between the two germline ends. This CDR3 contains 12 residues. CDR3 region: CASSLVNGEQFF. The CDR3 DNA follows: TGCGCCAGCAGCTTGGTTAACGGTGAGCAGTTCTTC.

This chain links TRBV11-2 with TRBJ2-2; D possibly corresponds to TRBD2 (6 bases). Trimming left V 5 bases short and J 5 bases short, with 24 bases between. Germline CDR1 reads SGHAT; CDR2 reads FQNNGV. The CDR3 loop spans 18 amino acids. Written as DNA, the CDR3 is TGTGCCAGCAGCCGCCGAAGTCGAATAGGTGGGGGGACCGGGGAGCTGTTTTTT. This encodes CASSRRSRIGGGTGELFF.

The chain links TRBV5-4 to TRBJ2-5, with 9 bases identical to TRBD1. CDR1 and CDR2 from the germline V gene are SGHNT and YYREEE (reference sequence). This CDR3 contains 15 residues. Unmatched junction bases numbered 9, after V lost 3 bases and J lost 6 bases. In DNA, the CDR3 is TGTGCCAGCAGCTGGGGACAGGGAGGAGAAAAGACCCAGTACTTC. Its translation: CASSWGQGGEKTQYF.

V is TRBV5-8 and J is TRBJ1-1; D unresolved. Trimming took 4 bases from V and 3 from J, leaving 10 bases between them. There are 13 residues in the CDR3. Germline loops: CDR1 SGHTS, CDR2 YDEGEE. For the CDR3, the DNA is TGTGCCAGCAGCGCGGGCCCCGACACTGAAGCTTTCTTT. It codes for CASSAGPDTEAFF.

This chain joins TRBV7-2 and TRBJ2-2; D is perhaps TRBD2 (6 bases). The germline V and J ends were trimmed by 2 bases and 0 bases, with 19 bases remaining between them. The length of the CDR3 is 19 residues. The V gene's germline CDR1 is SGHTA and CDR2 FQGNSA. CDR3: CASSLSVLRGGSNTGELFF. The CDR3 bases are TGTGCCAGCAGCTTAAGTGTCTTGCGGGGCGGATCGAACACCGGGGAGCTGTTTTTT.

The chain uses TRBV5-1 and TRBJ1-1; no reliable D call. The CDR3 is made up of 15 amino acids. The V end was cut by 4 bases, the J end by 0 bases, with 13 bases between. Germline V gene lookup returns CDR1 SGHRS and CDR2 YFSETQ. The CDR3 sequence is CASSPTAGMNTEAFF. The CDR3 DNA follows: TGCGCCAGCAGCCCAACGGCAGGAATGAACACTGAAGCTTTCTTT. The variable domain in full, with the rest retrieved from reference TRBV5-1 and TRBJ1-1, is KAGVTQTPRYLIKTRGQQVTLSCSPISGHRSVSWYQQTPGQGLQFLFEYFSETQRNKGNFPGRFSGRQFSNSRSEMNVSTLELGDSALYLCASSPTAGMNTEAFFGQGTRLTVV.

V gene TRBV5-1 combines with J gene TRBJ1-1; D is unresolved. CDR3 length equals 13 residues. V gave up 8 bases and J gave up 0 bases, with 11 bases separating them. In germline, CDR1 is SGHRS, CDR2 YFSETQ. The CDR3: CASNPGVNTEAFF. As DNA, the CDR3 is TGCGCCAGTAACCCAGGAGTGAACACTGAAGCTTTCTTT.

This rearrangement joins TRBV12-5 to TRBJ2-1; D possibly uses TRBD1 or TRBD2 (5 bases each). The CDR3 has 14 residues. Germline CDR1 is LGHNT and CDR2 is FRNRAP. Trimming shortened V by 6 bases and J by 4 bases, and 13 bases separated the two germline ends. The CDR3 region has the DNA TGTGCTAGTGGCCGGGGCGGTCGGTACAATGAGCAGTTCTTC. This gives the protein CASGRGGRYNEQFF.

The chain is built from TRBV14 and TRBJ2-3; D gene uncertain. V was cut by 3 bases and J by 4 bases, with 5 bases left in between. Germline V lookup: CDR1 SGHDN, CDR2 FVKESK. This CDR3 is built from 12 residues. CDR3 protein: CASSHFPDTQYF. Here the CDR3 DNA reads TGTGCCAGCAGCCACTTCCCAGATACGCAGTATTTT.

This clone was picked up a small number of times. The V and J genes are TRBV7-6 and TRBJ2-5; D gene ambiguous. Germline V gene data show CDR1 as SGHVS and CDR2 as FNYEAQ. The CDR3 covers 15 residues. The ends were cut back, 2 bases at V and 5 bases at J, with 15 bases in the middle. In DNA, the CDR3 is TGTGCCAGCAGCTTACTGGTCCTAAGGAGTGAGACCCAGTACTTC. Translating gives CASSLLVLRSETQYF.

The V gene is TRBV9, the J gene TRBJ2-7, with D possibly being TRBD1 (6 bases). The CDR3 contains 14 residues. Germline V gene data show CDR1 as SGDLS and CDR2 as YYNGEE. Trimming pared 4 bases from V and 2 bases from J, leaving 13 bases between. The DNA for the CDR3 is TGTGCCAGCAGCACCGGGACACCACCCTACGAGCAGTACTTC. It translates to CASSTGTPPYEQYF.

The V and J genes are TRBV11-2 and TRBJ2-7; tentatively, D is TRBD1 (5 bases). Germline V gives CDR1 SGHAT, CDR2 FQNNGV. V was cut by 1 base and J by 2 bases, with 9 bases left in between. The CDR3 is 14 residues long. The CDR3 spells CASSLGQHTYEQYF. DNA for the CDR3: TGTGCCAGCAGCTTAGGACAGCACACCTACGAGCAGTACTTC.